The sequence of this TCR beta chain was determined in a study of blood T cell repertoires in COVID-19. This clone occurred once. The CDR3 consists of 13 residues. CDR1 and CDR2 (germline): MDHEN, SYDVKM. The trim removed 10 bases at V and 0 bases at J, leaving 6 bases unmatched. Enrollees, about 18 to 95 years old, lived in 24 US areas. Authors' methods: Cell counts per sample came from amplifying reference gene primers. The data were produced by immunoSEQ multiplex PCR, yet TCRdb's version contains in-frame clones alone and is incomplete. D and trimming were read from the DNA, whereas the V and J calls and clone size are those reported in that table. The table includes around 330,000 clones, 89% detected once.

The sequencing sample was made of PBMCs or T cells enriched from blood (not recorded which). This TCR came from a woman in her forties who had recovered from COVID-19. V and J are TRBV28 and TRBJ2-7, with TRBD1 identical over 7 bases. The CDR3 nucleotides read TGTGCCACCTACAGGGGCAACTCCTACGAGCAGTACTTC. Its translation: CATYRGNSYEQYF.